The 10 T cell receptor beta chains presented below share a single source sample, sequenced in a study of blood T cells in healthy people across ages. Then a second PCR, running roughly 7 to 11 cycles, was carried out with a sample-barcoded 5' primer and a J-beta primer mix. One entry per CDR3 protein results from TCRdb running MiXCR on the 5' RACE reads. The sample has under 2 million distinct CDR3 sequences, around 35% seen once. Sequenced sample: blood. These receptor sequences come from a woman aged 25-40 years in good health.

This clonotype was seen only a few times. The rearrangement links TRBV20-1 to TRBJ2-3; D gene unclear. Between the trimmed V and J ends, which lost 7 bases and 1 base, there was a span of 12 bases. The CDR3 consists of 13 residues. Germline V gene sequence: CDR1 DFQATT, CDR2 SNEGSKA (reference sequence). CDR3 bases: TGCAGTGGTTTGGCCCCAGGCACAGATACGCAGTATTTT. Its protein product is CSGLAPGTDTQYF.

The chain carries TRBV4-2 and TRBJ2-3; TRBD2 is a possible D gene (7 bases). CDR1 LGHNA and CDR2 YNFKEQ come from the germline V gene. V was cut by 3 bases and J by 3 bases, with 22 bases left in between. The CDR3 consists of 18 residues. The DNA for the CDR3 is TGTGCCAGCAGCCAGGGGGCTAGTGGGGGGGCCCCAACAGATACGCAGTATTTT. Its translation: CASSQGASGGAPTDTQYF.

This clonotype appeared a few times. The chain is built from TRBV4-2 and TRBJ2-6, with D possibly being TRBD2 (5 bases). This CDR3 is built from 16 residues. From germline, CDR1 is LGHNA and CDR2 YNFKEQ. V was shortened by 0 bases and J by 2 bases, with 8 bases between the two germline ends. The chain's CDR3 is CASSQEGAAGANVLTF. In DNA, the CDR3 is TGTGCCAGCAGCCAAGAGGGAGCGGCTGGGGCCAACGTCCTGACTTTC.

This clonotype was counted a few times. The chain combines TRBV25-1 with TRBJ2-5; D possibly corresponds to TRBD1 (6 bases). Trimming stripped 4 bases from V and 10 bases from J, with 19 bases between. CDR1 is MGHDK, CDR2 SYGVNS, per germline. This CDR3 is built from 14 residues. In DNA form, the CDR3 reads TGTGCCAGCAGTGCCGGGGTTCAAAAGGGGGACCAGTACTTC. Its translation is CASSAGVQKGDQYF.

The chain carries TRBV29-1 and TRBJ1-1; 8 bases fit TRBD1. CDR3 length: 14 residues. Germline loops: CDR1 SQVTM, CDR2 ANQGSEA. V was clipped by 7 bases and J by 0 bases; unmatched bases: 7. The CDR3: CSAQDRAMNTEAFF. CDR3 coding DNA: TGCAGCGCCCAGGACAGGGCCATGAACACTGAAGCTTTCTTT. Complete variable domain (other parts from reference TRBV29-1 and TRBJ1-1): SAVISQKPSRDICQRGTSLTIQCQVDSQVTMMFWYRQQPGQSLTLIATANQGSEATYESGFVIDKFPISRPNLTFSTLTVSNMSPEDSSIYLCSAQDRAMNTEAFFGQGTRLTVV.

This clonotype was picked up a small number of times. The chain carries TRBV4-1 and TRBJ2-1; either TRBD1 or TRBD2 may fit D (5 bases each). V lost 5 bases to trimming and J lost 5 bases, with 16 bases between them. The CDR3 loop spans 15 amino acids. Germline values: CDR1 MGHRA, CDR2 YSYEKL. CDR3 sequence: CASSWGTLKDNEQFF. The CDR3 DNA reads as TGCGCCAGCAGCTGGGGGACCTTAAAGGACAATGAGCAGTTCTTC.

This clonotype was seen more than once but under ten times. The V gene is TRBV13, the J gene TRBJ2-4, with 10 bases that match TRBD1. V gave up 5 bases and J gave up 3 bases; unmatched junction bases: 4. Germline CDR1 reads PRHDT; CDR2 reads FYEKMQ (reference sequence). The length of the CDR3 is 15 residues. The CDR3 here is CASSRTGGNKNIQYF. In DNA, the CDR3 is TGTGCCAGCAGCCGGACAGGGGGGAACAAAAACATTCAGTACTTC.

The V gene is TRBV11-2, the J gene TRBJ2-1; 7 bases fit TRBD2. The germline V gene encodes CDR1 SGHAT and CDR2 FQNNGV. CDR3 length equals 16 residues. V gave up 4 bases and J gave up 0 bases; unmatched junction bases: 6. This CDR3 is CASSSRGISSYNEQFF. The CDR3 nucleotides read TGTGCCAGCAGCTCGCGGGGGATCAGCTCCTACAATGAGCAGTTCTTC. Variable domain in full (rest from reference TRBV11-2 and TRBJ2-1): EAGVAQSPRYKIIEKRQSVAFWCNPISGHATLYWYQQILGQGPKLLIQFQNNGVVDDSQLPKDRFSAERLKGVDSTLKIQPAKLEDSAVYLCASSSRGISSYNEQFFGPGTRLTVL.

This clonotype was recorded many times. V and J are TRBV29-1 and TRBJ2-7; the D is unclear. This CDR3 spans 12 amino acids. CDR1 is SQVTM, CDR2 ANQGSEA, per germline. Trimming pared 0 bases from V and 3 bases from J, leaving 6 bases between. The CDR3 protein is CSVEDHSYEQYF. CDR3 DNA sequence: TGCAGCGTTGAAGATCACAGCTACGAGCAGTACTTC.

In its sample, this clonotype was seen a few times. The V gene is TRBV6-5, the J gene TRBJ1-5, with a tentative D call TRBD1 (5 bases). This CDR3 region has 13 residues. In germline, CDR1 is MNHEY, CDR2 SVGAGI. Deletions cut 5 bases from V and 4 bases from J, with 9 bases between. For the CDR3, the DNA is TGTGCCAGCAGTCGCCGACAGAATCAGCCCCAGCATTTT. Translating it yields CASSRRQNQPQHF.